This T cell receptor (beta chain) was sequenced for a study of vaccination effects on CD4 cells after COVID-19. Profiled with immunoSEQ multiplex PCR; TCRdb holds only in-frame clones, not every one. The profile shows 20,000 to 30,000 clones, roughly 71% of them singletons. The CDR3 runs to 14 residues. In the ViraFEST assay, antigen-specific CD4+ clonotypes were identified by expansion after peptide-pool stimulation. Following culture for roughly 10 days, CD4+ T cells were isolated. Between March and December 2020, the person had a SARS-CoV-2 infection that PCR confirmed. This clone was seen a few times. Its antigen remains unknown.

This chain uses TRBV21-1 with TRBJ2-2. TRBV21-1 has pseudogene status. The TCR was taken from a human donor who had a prior SARS-CoV-2 infection. The material sequenced was CD4+ T cells from PBMCs cultured with SARS-CoV-2 spike peptides, taken before COVID-19 vaccination. CDR3 DNA: TGTGCCAGCAGCAACGCTCGGGCCCCAGGGGAGCTGTTTTTT. Residues: CASSNARAPGELFF.